The 16 T cell receptor beta chains below were found in one sample sequenced in a study of CD8 T cells in ankylosing spondylitis. Regarding the study as a whole: Seemingly distinctive of ankylosing spondylitis blood was a TCR beta motif formed by eight highly homologous variants.

TCRdb processed the 5' RACE reads anew with MiXCR; each CDR3 protein has one entry. This repertoire shows around 130,000 distinct CDR3 sequences, 17% found once; its top ten account for roughly 30%. These receptors' targets are unknown. Specimen: blood, either unsorted or a sorted T cell fraction (not recorded which). These receptors all stem from a male donor with ankylosing spondylitis.

This clonotype was found a few times. J is TRBJ2-7 and V is TRBV13; D perhaps matches TRBD2 (5 bases). Trimming stripped 4 bases from V and 1 base from J, with 14 bases between. CDR3 size: 15 residues. Germline V gene sequence: CDR1 PRHDT, CDR2 FYEKMQ (reference sequence). The CDR3 DNA follows: TGTGCCAGCAGCTACAGACTAACCGAATCCTACGAGCAGTACTTC. Encoded protein: CASSYRLTESYEQYF.

In its sample, this clonotype was seen a few times. The gene calls are TRBV6-2 or TRBV6-3 and TRBJ2-1, with D maybe TRBD2 (6 bases). The CDR3 totals 16 residues. Germline CDR1 is MNHEY and CDR2 is SVGEGT. Deletions cut 8 bases from V and 4 bases from J, with 21 bases between. Here the CDR3 reads CASQRVKGLLYNEQFF. For the CDR3, the DNA is TGTGCCAGCCAGAGGGTAAAGGGACTCCTTTACAATGAGCAGTTCTTC.

V is TRBV6-1 and J is TRBJ1-2; maybe TRBD1 (5 bases). The CDR3 spans 14 residues. Germline loops: CDR1 MNHNS, CDR2 SASEGT. Trimming removed 5 bases from V and 3 bases from J, with 13 bases in between. DNA of the CDR3: TGTGCCAGCAGTCCCGGGAGGGGAGACTATGGCTACACCTTC. Translation gives CASSPGRGDYGYTF.

A few counts support this clonotype. The chain recombines TRBV10-2 with TRBJ2-5; no definite D call. The ends were cut back, 3 bases at V and 4 bases at J, with 15 bases in the middle. From germline, CDR1 is WSHSY and CDR2 SAAADI. This CDR3 region has 15 residues. The CDR3 reads CASSESVSVLETQYF. CDR3 DNA: TGCGCCAGCAGTGAATCAGTTTCTGTATTAGAGACCCAGTACTTC.

This clonotype occurred many times. J is TRBJ2-1 and V is TRBV5-1; the D gene is possibly TRBD2 (5 bases). Germline V CDR1 and CDR2: SGHRS, YFSETQ. The CDR3 length is 12 residues. With 5 bases removed from V and 7 bases from J, the gap between germline ends came to 10 bases. The CDR3 sequence is CASRSGWNEQFF. The CDR3 coding sequence is TGCGCCAGCAGATCGGGGTGGAATGAGCAGTTCTTC. Filled out from reference TRBV5-1 and TRBJ2-1, the complete variable domain reads KAGVTQTPRYLIKTRGQQVTLSCSPISGHRSVSWYQQTPGQGLQFLFEYFSETQRNKGNFPGRFSGRQFSNSRSEMNVSTLELGDSALYLCASRSGWNEQFFGPGTRLTVL.

This clonotype appeared a few times. The chain joins TRBV3-1 to TRBJ2-7, with D possibly being TRBD1 or TRBD2 (5 bases each). CDR1 and CDR2 from the germline V gene are LGHDT and YNNKEL (reference sequence). Trimming took 0 bases from V and 2 from J, leaving 11 bases between them. The CDR3 is 15 amino acids. The CDR3: CASSQDRDGTYEQYF. The CDR3 nucleotides read TGTGCCAGCAGCCAAGACCGGGACGGCACCTACGAGCAGTACTTC.

This clonotype has more than one count but fewer than ten. The rearrangement joins TRBV13 to TRBJ1-4, with D possibly matching TRBD1 (5 bases). Germline CDR1 and CDR2: PRHDT and FYEKMQ (reference sequence). The germline V and J ends were trimmed by 5 bases and 5 bases, with 15 bases remaining between them. The length of the CDR3 is 15 residues. CDR3 DNA: TGTGCCAGCAGCCAACAGGCCCACCGGAATGAAAAACTGTTTTTT. As protein: CASSQQAHRNEKLFF. Combining the CDR3 with reference TRBV13 and TRBJ1-4 gives the whole variable domain AAGVIQSPRHLIKEKRETATLKCYPIPRHDTVYWYQQGPGQDPQFLISFYEKMQSDKGSIPDRFSAQQFSDYHSELNMSSLELGDSALYFCASSQQAHRNEKLFFGSGTQLSVL.

Ten or more counts support this clonotype. The rearrangement uses TRBV10-2 and TRBJ1-1; unclear D gene. The CDR3 has 12 residues. Germline V CDR1 and CDR2: WSHSY, SAAADI. V lost 5 bases and J 4 bases, leaving 8 bases between the germline ends. CDR3 nucleotide sequence: TGCGCCAGCAGTCTATGGAGCACTGAAGCTTTCTTT. This codes for CASSLWSTEAFF.

CDR3 in amino acids: CASSSHPSPGDTQYF. CDR3 sequence (DNA): TGTGCCAGCAGCTCCCATCCCAGCCCGGGGGATACGCAGTATTTT. The chain joins TRBV7-8 to TRBJ2-3; maybe TRBD2 (5 bases). The V and J ends lost 4 bases and 6 bases respectively, with 17 bases between them. This CDR3 has 15 amino acids. Germline lookup yields CDR1 SGHVS and CDR2 FQNEAQ.

The genes are TRBV24-1 and TRBJ2-2; no firm D call. Between the trimmed V and J ends, which lost 4 bases and 4 bases, there was a span of 9 bases. The CDR3 has 14 residues. The germline V gene has CDR1 KGHDR and CDR2 SFDVKD. CDR3 in DNA: TGTGCCACCAGTGAAGGGCCAGGCACCGGGGAGCTGTTTTTT. It yields the protein CATSEGPGTGELFF.

The chain is built from TRBV4-1 and TRBJ1-1; the D is unclear. Germline CDR1 and CDR2: MGHRA and YSYEKL. The length of the CDR3 is 14 residues. Trimming left V 1 base short and J 1 base short, with 7 bases between. CDR3 coding DNA: TGCGCCAGCAGCCAAGTGATAGGGAACACTGAAGCTTTCTTT. Translation: CASSQVIGNTEAFF.

This clonotype appeared many times. The V call is TRBV25-1, the J call TRBJ2-1; TRBD2 matches at 11 bases. V shed 4 bases and J 4 bases; nucleotides not matched to a gene: 9. Germline CDR1 MGHDK, CDR2 SYGVNS. This CDR3 is 17 amino acids long. CDR3 amino acids: CASSGLTSGNNYNEQFF. CDR3 coding DNA: TGTGCCAGCAGTGGATTGACTAGCGGGAATAATTACAATGAGCAGTTCTTC.

This chain joins TRBV6-5 and TRBJ2-1, with D maybe TRBD2 (5 bases). The germline gives CDR1 MNHEY, CDR2 SVGAGI. CDR3 length: 14 residues. Trimming removed 5 bases at V and 1 base at J, with 9 bases between. Here the CDR3 DNA reads TGTGCCAGCAGTCGAGACTATTCCTACAATGAGCAGTTCTTC. Translated: CASSRDYSYNEQFF.

The chain couples TRBV2 to TRBJ1-4; D remains ambiguous. Germline assignment: CDR1 SNHLY and CDR2 FYNNEI. This CDR3 spans 18 amino acids. V was trimmed by 8 bases and J by 0 bases, leaving 22 bases between them. CDR3 sequence reads: CASVEYGQQYTTNEKLFF. CDR3 bases: TGTGCCAGCGTAGAGTATGGCCAACAGTATACAACTAATGAAAAACTGTTTTTT.

This clonotype was seen more than once but under ten times. This chain joins TRBV20-1 and TRBJ1-1; 8 nucleotides align to TRBD1. CDR3 length: 14 residues. Germline-derived CDR1 and CDR2 are DFQATT and SNEGSKA (reference sequence). Trimming removed 0 bases from V and 5 bases from J; junction bases left unmatched: 5. CDR3 sequence (DNA): TGCAGTGCTAGAGATTTCAGGGGGCTGACTGAAGCTTTCTTT. It is translated as CSARDFRGLTEAFF.

This clonotype was recorded a few times. The gene calls are TRBV27 and TRBJ2-7; 12 nucleotides align to TRBD2. There are 15 residues in the CDR3. V was pared by 5 bases and J by 6 bases, with 8 bases of the junction left unmatched. CDR1 is MNHEY and CDR2 is SMNVEV in the germline V gene (reference sequence). The CDR3, as DNA: TGTGCCAGCAGTACCGAGACTAGCGGGAGAGGCGAGCAGTACTTC. Amino acids: CASSTETSGRGEQYF.